This is a list of T cell receptor beta chains from one sample in a study of Ad26.COV2.S vaccination and SARS-CoV-2 variants. Repertoires were generated with immunoSEQ multiplex PCR, while TCRdb's copy carries only in-frame clones and drops some. The table includes a few hundred thousand clones, roughly 90% detected once. The material sequenced was peripheral blood, taken in a trial of Ad26.COV2.S vaccine versus placebo. These receptors were taken from a person between 18 and 65 years old who received the Ad26.COV2.S COVID-19 vaccine or a placebo. The CDR3 runs from the conserved cysteine through the conserved F or W. The D gene is left open where the match is weak. The size entry is marked missing in some rows and otherwise reads once, few, many or a size class.

>TRBV6-2/TRBV6-3|.|.|15|TRBJ1-4
CASSYSGTTNEKLFF
TGTGCCAGCAGTTACTCCGGGACAACTAATGAAAAACTGTTTTTT
>TRBV12-3/TRBV12-4|.|TRBD1|13|TRBJ2-1
CASSRDRDAEQFF
TGTGCCAGCAGCCGGGACAGGGATGCTGAGCAGTTCTTC
>TRBV6-6|.|.|16|TRBJ1-2
CASSYTVRNRAHGYTF
TGTGCCAGCAGTTACACCGTCAGGAACAGGGCCCATGGCTACACCTTC
>TRBV10-2|.|TRBD1|14|TRBJ2-7
CATLDRGGTYEQYF
TGCGCCACCTTGGACAGGGGAGGCACCTACGAGCAGTACTTC
>TRBV30|once|.|12|TRBJ2-1
CAWSPLANEQFF
TGTGCCTGGAGTCCTCTAGCAAATGAGCAGTTCTTC
>TRBV5-6|.|.|13|TRBJ1-1
CASIYLGDTEAFF
TGTGCCAGCATCTACCTGGGGGACACTGAAGCTTTCTTT
>TRBV6-6|.|.|13|TRBJ1-5
CASSYGRDQPQHF
TGTGCCAGCAGTTACGGGAGGGATCAGCCCCAGCATTTT
>TRBV7-8|.|TRBD2|16|TRBJ2-7
CASSLVGGGAGYEQYF
TGTGCCAGCAGCTTAGTAGGCGGGGGGGCAGGTTACGAGCAGTACTTC
>TRBV9|.|.|14|TRBJ1-3
CASSRDTAGNTIYF
TGTGCCAGCAGCCGGGACACGGCTGGAAACACCATATATTTT
>TRBV28|few|TRBD2|15|TRBJ2-7
CASSSLAGVSYEQYF
TGTGCCAGCAGCTCACTAGCGGGGGTTTCCTACGAGCAGTACTTC
>TRBV2|.|.|18|TRBJ1-4
CASSDRGVSSGNNEKLFF
TGTGCCAGCAGCGACCGAGGGGTGTCCTCGGGAAATAATGAAAAACTGTTTTTT
>TRBV10-3|.|.|14|TRBJ1-5
CAISGVRGNQPQHF
TGTGCCATCAGTGGGGTTAGGGGCAATCAGCCCCAGCATTTT
>TRBV11-2|.|TRBD2|17|TRBJ2-5
CASSLVRASGGQETQYF
TGTGCCAGCAGCTTAGTGAGGGCTAGCGGGGGCCAAGAGACCCAGTACTTC
>TRBV30|.|.|16|TRBJ2-7
CAWSPPGFEGAHEQYF
TGTGCCTGGAGCCCCCCCGGATTCGAAGGGGCCCACGAGCAGTACTTC
>TRBV7-2|.|TRBD1|15|TRBJ1-6
CASSPPGTENSPLHF
TGTGCCAGCAGCCCCCCCGGGACAGAAAATTCACCCCTCCACTTT
>TRBV6-5|.|TRBD1|15|TRBJ2-7
CATSRDRTGVYEQYF
TGTGCCACCTCGCGGGACAGGACAGGGGTCTACGAGCAGTACTTC
>TRBV7-9|.|TRBD2|16|TRBJ2-3
CASSLGRGGATDTQYF
TGTGCCAGCAGCTTAGGTCGCGGGGGGGCCACAGATACGCAGTATTTT
>TRBV9|.|TRBD1|14|TRBJ2-7
CASSPFDRDYEQYF
TGTGCCAGCAGCCCCTTCGACAGGGACTACGAGCAGTACTTC
>TRBV2|once|.|14|TRBJ2-1
CASRGLDSYNEQFF
TGTGCCAGCAGGGGCCTAGACTCCTACAATGAGCAGTTCTTC
>TRBV28|.|.|12|TRBJ2-5
CASRSGRETQYF
TGTGCCAGCAGGTCCGGCCGAGAGACCCAGTACTTC
>TRBV28|.|TRBD2|15|TRBJ2-7
CASRVGTSGGNEQYF
TGTGCCAGCAGGGTTGGGACTAGCGGGGGGAATGAGCAGTACTTC
>TRBV6-5|.|TRBD2|13|TRBJ2-1
CATEEAGTNEQFF
TGTGCCACCGAGGAAGCGGGAACCAATGAGCAGTTCTTC
>TRBV6-5|.|.|11|TRBJ1-1
CASRKNTEAFF
TGTGCCAGCAGAAAGAACACTGAAGCTTTCTTT
>TRBV9|.|.|13|TRBJ2-7
CASLGGRQYEQYF
TGTGCCAGCCTCGGGGGCCGGCAGTACGAGCAGTACTTC
>TRBV2|once|.|14|TRBJ2-3
CASRAGASTDTQYF
TGTGCCAGCAGGGCGGGGGCAAGCACAGATACGCAGTATTTT
>TRBV4-3|few|.|13|TRBJ1-5
CASSQDMGQPQHF
TGCGCCAGCAGCCAAGATATGGGTCAGCCCCAGCATTTT
>TRBV4-1|.|.|16|TRBJ1-5
CASSTHTFGSNQPQHF
TGCGCCAGCAGCACCCACACATTTGGGAGCAATCAGCCCCAGCATTTT
>TRBV20-1|.|TRBD2|13|TRBJ2-3
CSASRTSGGTQYF
TGCAGTGCTAGTCGGACTAGCGGGGGTACGCAGTATTTT
>TRBV5-5|many|.|14|TRBJ1-6
CASSRGRPDSPLHF
TGTGCCAGCAGCCGCGGACGGCCCGATTCACCCCTCCACTTT
>TRBV5-4|few|.|15|TRBJ1-1
CASSLDGGRNTEAFF
TGTGCCAGCAGCTTGGATGGGGGAAGGAACACTGAAGCTTTCTTT
>TRBV7-9|.|TRBD1|18|TRBJ1-2
CASVGPGAGGVYNYGYTF
TGTGCCAGCGTCGGACCTGGAGCAGGGGGAGTGTATAACTATGGCTACACCTTC
>TRBV21-1|.|.|15|TRBJ1-1
CASSITSGLNTEAFF
TGTGCCAGCAGCATTACCTCCGGGCTTAACACTGAAGCTTTCTTT
>TRBV30|few|.|14|TRBJ1-3
CAWTQADSGNTIYF
TGTGCCTGGACGCAGGCCGACTCTGGAAACACCATATATTTT
>TRBV5-6|.|.|16|TRBJ1-3
CASSLAPAEAGNTIYF
TGTGCCAGCAGCTTAGCGCCGGCGGAGGCTGGAAACACCATATATTTT
>TRBV2|many|.|18|TRBJ1-6
CASSSGPKSRGYNSPLHF
TGTGCCAGCAGTTCGGGACCCAAGTCGCGGGGGTATAATTCACCCCTCCACTTT
>TRBV11-2|.|TRBD2|15|TRBJ2-7
CASSLGLAGTYEQYF
TGTGCCAGCAGCTTGGGACTAGCGGGGACCTACGAGCAGTACTTC
>TRBV18|.|TRBD1|15|TRBJ1-1
CASSPSGTVVGLGFF
TGTGCCAGCTCACCATCCGGGACAGTCGTAGGGCTGGGCTTCTTT
>TRBV30|.|.|12|TRBJ1-4
CARGTGNEKLFF
TGTGCCCGAGGGACGGGAAATGAAAAACTGTTTTTT
>TRBV5-1|.|.|15|TRBJ2-7
CASSRRESAGYEQYF
TGCGCCAGCAGCCGCCGGGAGTCAGCGGGCTACGAGCAGTACTTC
>TRBV7-2|.|TRBD1|14|TRBJ2-7
CASSSETGDYEQYF
TGTGCCAGCAGCTCGGAGACAGGGGACTACGAGCAGTACTTC
>TRBV9|.|.|13|TRBJ2-1
CASSGRTDNEQFF
TGTGCCAGCAGCGGACGGACTGACAATGAGCAGTTCTTC
>TRBV5-4|.|.|13|TRBJ2-5
CASSFQIQETQYF
TGTGCCAGCAGCTTCCAGATCCAAGAGACCCAGTACTTC